The 9 T cell receptor beta chains below were found in one sample sequenced in a study of identical twins. Using its own MiXCR run on the 5' RACE reads, TCRdb lists one record per CDR3 protein. The sample shows roughly 570,000 distinct CDR3 sequences, 7.5% to 10% of them seen only once. This sample was also put to use in a study of yellow fever vaccine responses in identical twins.

The sequenced sample was PBMCs. These receptors were taken from a young woman in good health.

A few counts support this clonotype. The chain employs TRBV15 and TRBJ2-7; 11 nucleotides line up with TRBD2. Germline loops: CDR1 LNHNV, CDR2 YYDKDF (reference sequence). The ends lost 4 bases at V and 7 bases at J; junction bases unmatched: 6. This CDR3 comprises 14 residues. In nucleotides, the CDR3 is TGTGCCACCAGCAATAGCGGGAGGGCCTTAGAGCAGTACTTC. Translation gives CATSNSGRALEQYF.

This clonotype occurred a few times. The chain recombines TRBV5-1 with TRBJ2-3; 8 nucleotides align to TRBD2. Germline assignment: CDR1 SGHRS and CDR2 YFSETQ. The CDR3 spans 15 residues. The junction had 9 bases not matched to a gene; V was cut back by 5 bases and J by 4 bases. CDR3 sequence: CASRSGLEVSDTQYF. CDR3 coding DNA: TGCGCCAGCAGGTCGGGACTAGAGGTCTCAGATACGCAGTATTTT.

The chain couples TRBV24-1 to TRBJ2-3; 14 bases line up with TRBD2. V shed 2 bases, J shed 5 bases, and the junction held 5 bases outside the gene matches. Looked up from germline, CDR1 is KGHDR and CDR2 is SFDVKD. This CDR3 region has 17 residues. In DNA, the CDR3 is TGTGCCACCAGTGATTCGGGACTAGCGGGAGTGCGAGATACGCAGTATTTT. This translates into CATSDSGLAGVRDTQYF.

V and J are TRBV7-6 and TRBJ2-1, with 7 bases that match TRBD2. The CDR3 consists of 14 residues. Germline CDR1 is SGHVS and CDR2 is FNYEAQ. J was trimmed by 10 bases and V by 0 bases; bases with no gene match: 6. The CDR3 sequence is CASSLAGEGREQFF. The DNA of the CDR3 is TGTGCCAGCAGCTTAGCGGGGGAGGGCCGCGAGCAGTTCTTC.

V gene TRBV6-5 combines with J gene TRBJ2-7, with D possibly matching TRBD1 (6 bases). The CDR3 has 15 residues. V shed 0 bases and J shed 5 bases, with 14 bases lying between them. CDR1 is MNHEY and CDR2 is SVGAGI in the germline V gene. The DNA of the CDR3 is TGTGCCAGCAGTTACTCGATGCAGGGGCAGGACGAGCAGTACTTC. This gives the protein CASSYSMQGQDEQYF.

This clonotype was seen only a few times. The CDR3 sequence is CASSARTGRTQYF. The CDR3 nucleotides read TGTGCCAGCAGCGCCCGGACGGGGAGGACCCAGTACTTC. The gene calls are TRBV5-6 and TRBJ2-5, with D possibly matching TRBD2 (5 bases). The CDR3 loop spans 13 amino acids. The V end was cut by 4 bases, the J end by 7 bases, with 14 bases between. The germline CDR1 and CDR2 sequences are SGHDT and YYEEEE.

V and J are TRBV21-1 and TRBJ2-7; TRBD2, the table's D call, was not compared with the DNA. TRBV21-1 is tagged as a pseudogene. The CDR3 has 18 residues. This chain's CDR3 is CASSWVDRATPSSYEQYF. The CDR3 DNA reads as TGTGCCAGCAGCTGGGTGGACCGGGCTACACCGTCATCCTACGAGCAGTACTTC.

Only a few counts were recorded for this clonotype. The gene calls are TRBV5-1 and TRBJ2-7; the D gene could be TRBD1 or TRBD2 (5 bases each). This CDR3 comprises 15 residues. V dropped 4 bases and J dropped 0 bases, with 14 bases sitting between them. Germline values: CDR1 SGHRS, CDR2 YFSETQ. DNA of the CDR3: TGCGCCAGCAGCCTTGGAGAGGGGCCCTCCTACGAGCAGTACTTC. It is translated as CASSLGEGPSYEQYF.

This clonotype was observed a few times. Sequence at one end of the junction differs from germline and may be a read error. The rearrangement joins TRBV20-1 to TRBJ2-1; possible D gene TRBD2, 7 bases. The V gene's germline CDR1 is DFQATT and CDR2 SNEGSKA (reference sequence). This CDR3 spans 17 amino acids. CDR3 nucleotide sequence: TGCTGTGCTAGAGATTTGGGGGGGCTAGCTTCCTACAATGAGCAGTTCTTC. It is translated as CCARDLGGLASYNEQFF.